The T cell receptor (beta chain) described here comes from a study of blood T cell repertoires in COVID-19. Generated by immunoSEQ multiplex PCR, the TCRdb table keeps only in-frame clones and is missing some. The sample lists approximately 380,000 clones; 70% to 90% were seen once. The CDR3 runs 17 residues. Germline CDR1 is MNHEY and CDR2 is SMNVEV (reference sequence). J was trimmed by 3 bases and V by 5 bases; bases with no gene match: 15. This rearrangement joins TRBV27 to TRBJ1-2; 7 nucleotides align to TRBD1. Sequencing input: PBMCs or T cells enriched from blood (not recorded which). This sequence was found in a woman aged 18-29 years who had recovered from COVID-19. In DNA, the CDR3 is TGTGCCAGCAGTCCGGGCCCCATCGACAGGGCCTACTATGGCTACACCTTC. This gives the protein CASSPGPIDRAYYGYTF.